Listed here are 24 T cell receptor beta chains from one sample, sequenced in a study of PD-1 blockade in classical Hodgkin lymphoma. Assay used: immunoSEQ multiplex PCR; TCRdb lists only in-frame clones, some missing. The repertoire holds 40,000 to 50,000 clones, approximately 67% seen once, with approximately 2.6% in the top ten. The time point here: cycle 4 day 1 (C4D1), after 5 to 7 weeks of nivolumab. Relapse after autologous stem cell transplantation occurred in every patient, and brentuximab vedotin exposure varied. This specimen consisted of peripheral blood mononuclear cells (PBMCs), obtained before the fourth cycle of nivolumab. These TCRs come from a human donor with classical Hodgkin lymphoma.

This clone has more than one count but fewer than ten. The chain couples TRBV9 to TRBJ1-4; D unclear. Germline lookup yields CDR1 SGDLS and CDR2 YYNGEE. V was trimmed by 2 bases and J by 0 bases, leaving 5 bases between them. The CDR3 spans 14 residues. CDR3 loop: CASSVGSTNEKLFF. The CDR3 DNA reads TGTGCCAGCAGCGTGGGTTCAACTAATGAAAAACTGTTTTTT.

V gene TRBV27 combines with J gene TRBJ2-1, with TRBD1 as a possible D gene (6 bases). CDR1 and CDR2 (germline): MNHEY, SMNVEV (reference sequence). This CDR3 has 12 amino acids. V dropped 6 bases and J dropped 8 bases, with 11 bases sitting between them. The CDR3 protein is CASRQGFDEQFF. The CDR3 DNA is TGTGCCAGCAGGCAGGGGTTCGATGAGCAGTTCTTC.

The chain employs TRBV2 and TRBJ2-1; 10 bases map to TRBD2. Germline V gene data show CDR1 as SNHLY and CDR2 as FYNNEI. The CDR3 runs 13 residues. With V trimmed by 8 bases and J by 9 bases, 7 bases remained unmatched. The CDR3 sequence is CASCLERGGEQFF. The CDR3 bases are TGTGCCAGCTGCCTGGAGCGGGGGGGTGAGCAGTTCTTC.

This chain uses TRBV2 with TRBJ2-4, with a possible D match to TRBD1 (6 bases). The CDR3 covers 14 residues. V gave up 8 bases and J gave up 3 bases, with 14 bases separating them. Per germline, CDR1 SNHLY and CDR2 FYNNEI. CDR3 amino acids: CASRQVYGKNIQYF. The CDR3 coding sequence is TGTGCCAGCCGACAGGTATATGGCAAAAACATTCAGTACTTC.

The gene calls are TRBV18 and TRBJ1-1; no definite D call. Germline V gives CDR1 KGHSH, CDR2 LQKENI. Trimming took 5 bases from V and 8 from J, leaving 9 bases between them. The CDR3 has 11 amino acids. CDR3 bases: TGTGCCAGCTCAAGTACCCCAGAAGCTTTCTTT. It yields the protein CASSSTPEAFF.

The chain recombines TRBV2 with TRBJ2-5, with TRBD2 matching 8 bases. Germline CDR1 is SNHLY and CDR2 is FYNNEI. V lost 5 bases, J lost 2 bases, and 1 base stayed unmatched. This CDR3 has 13 amino acids. The CDR3 here is CASSRGGQETQYF. CDR3 DNA: TGTGCCAGCAGTCGCGGGGGGCAAGAGACCCAGTACTTC.

CDR3 coding DNA: TGTGCCAGCACCTCGCGACTGGTCACTGAAGCTTTCTTT. This encodes CASTSRLVTEAFF. The rearrangement links TRBV11-2 to TRBJ1-1, with unresolved D. In germline, CDR1 is SGHAT, CDR2 FQNNGV. V was clipped by 7 bases and J by 4 bases, with 13 bases between them. The CDR3 runs to 13 residues.

Worth noting for this clone: A single base separates this from a much larger clone, so it may be a read error. The V gene is TRBV6-6, the J gene TRBJ1-2; D is ambiguous. Looked up from germline, CDR1 is MNHNY and CDR2 is SVGAGI (reference sequence). The CDR3 contains 12 residues. The V end lost 2 bases, the J end lost 2 bases, and 3 bases lay between the germline ends. CDR3 in amino acids: CASSYGNYGYTF. Here the CDR3 DNA reads TGTGCCAGCAGTTACGGGAACTATGGCTACACCTTC.

This sequence joins TRBV7-8 and TRBJ1-1, with D possibly matching TRBD1 (5 bases). In germline, CDR1 is SGHVS, CDR2 FQNEAQ. The CDR3 runs 15 residues. Deletions cut 7 bases from V and 0 bases from J, with 15 bases between. DNA for the CDR3: TGTGCCAGCAACCTTATGTCGGGGGTGAACACTGAAGCTTTCTTT. It is translated as CASNLMSGVNTEAFF.

This clone was found a few times. The chain uses TRBV7-9 and TRBJ2-6; D is undetermined. The CDR3 has 16 amino acids. Trimming stripped 2 bases from V and 0 bases from J, with 8 bases between. The germline V gene has CDR1 SEHNR and CDR2 FQNEAQ (reference sequence). Here the CDR3 reads CASSLFPHSGANVLTF. DNA for the CDR3: TGTGCCAGCAGCTTATTCCCCCACTCTGGGGCCAACGTCCTGACTTTC.

This clone is classed as medium-sized. The chain uses TRBV4-1 and TRBJ1-5; D uncertain. V lost 1 base and J lost 0, with 7 bases in between. The CDR3 is 15 residues long. The germline V gene encodes CDR1 MGHRA and CDR2 YSYEKL. The CDR3 here is CASSQGANSNQPQHF. For the CDR3, the DNA is TGCGCCAGCAGCCAAGGGGCCAATAGCAATCAGCCCCAGCATTTT.

This chain links TRBV7-9 with TRBJ2-1, with a weak D call TRBD2 (6 bases). Trimming took 0 bases from V and 9 from J, leaving 9 bases between them. CDR1 SEHNR and CDR2 FQNEAQ come from the germline V gene (reference sequence). The CDR3 loop spans 13 amino acids. The DNA for the CDR3 is TGTGCCAGCAGCTTAGCCGGCGGGATTGAGCAGTTCTTC. Translated: CASSLAGGIEQFF.

The rearrangement links TRBV6-5 to TRBJ2-4, with D tentatively TRBD1 (6 bases). CDR3 size: 16 residues. The V end was cut by 0 bases, the J end by 5 bases, with 14 bases between. Germline CDR1 reads MNHEY; CDR2 reads SVGAGI. The CDR3 region has the DNA TGTGCCAGCAGTTACTCGGGAACAGGGAGCGAAAACATTCAGTACTTC. Translation gives CASSYSGTGSENIQYF.

V is TRBV5-6 and J is TRBJ2-2; D not resolved. The V end lost 1 base, the J end lost 1 base, and 11 bases lay between the germline ends. The CDR3 covers 16 residues. From germline, CDR1 is SGHDT and CDR2 YYEEEE. CDR3 nucleotides: TGTGCCAGCAGCTTGAATCCGGCCCTGAACACCGGGGAGCTGTTTTTT. Its protein is CASSLNPALNTGELFF.

This clone was counted between two and nine times. The chain couples TRBV5-1 to TRBJ1-6, with D unresolved. Per the germline V gene, CDR1 is SGHRS and CDR2 is YFSETQ. Trimming removed 1 base at V and 6 bases at J, with 8 bases between. The CDR3 is 14 residues long. CDR3 region: CASSLWGANSPLHF. CDR3 bases: TGCGCCAGCAGCTTGTGGGGTGCTAATTCACCCCTCCACTTT.

The J gene is TRBJ2-3, the V gene TRBV9, with D hard to call. Germline loops: CDR1 SGDLS, CDR2 YYNGEE. Deletions cut 7 bases from V and 0 bases from J, with 12 bases between. The CDR3 has 14 residues. For the CDR3, the DNA is TGTGCCAGCTCAAGGACGACTAGCACAGATACGCAGTATTTT. Protein product: CASSRTTSTDTQYF.

This clone appeared a few times. V usage is TRBV7-6 and J usage is TRBJ2-7, with D uncertain. Trimming pared 2 bases from V and 4 bases from J, leaving 9 bases between. The CDR3 covers 13 residues. From germline, CDR1 is SGHVS and CDR2 FNYEAQ. The DNA for the CDR3 is TGTGCCAGCAGCTTACACAGATATTACGAGCAGTACTTC. Encoded protein: CASSLHRYYEQYF.

V is TRBV2 and J is TRBJ2-7; D call uncertain. Deletions cut 8 bases from V and 1 base from J, with 15 bases between. Germline-derived CDR1 and CDR2 are SNHLY and FYNNEI. CDR3 size: 14 residues. The DNA of the CDR3 is TGTGCCAGCCTAACATTTGACGGATCCTACGAGCAGTACTTC. This gives the protein CASLTFDGSYEQYF.

The chain uses TRBV7-8 and TRBJ2-6, with a tentative D call TRBD1 (6 bases). Germline CDR1 and CDR2: SGHVS and FQNEAQ. The CDR3 is 16 residues long. Trimming removed 2 bases at V and 2 bases at J, with 10 bases between. The CDR3 DNA follows: TGTGCCAGCAGCTTATATGGGGGCCCTGGGGCCAACGTCCTGACTTTC. Protein: CASSLYGGPGANVLTF.

The V and J genes are TRBV11-2 and TRBJ1-1; D is unclear. CDR3 length: 15 residues. V dropped 1 base and J dropped 4 bases, with 13 bases sitting between them. Per the germline V gene, CDR1 is SGHAT and CDR2 is FQNNGV. The CDR3 DNA reads as TGTGCCAGCAGCTTAGTTAGCTGGGGAAGCACTGAAGCTTTCTTT. This encodes CASSLVSWGSTEAFF.

The genes are TRBV7-6 and TRBJ2-5; the match to TRBD2 covers 8 bases. CDR1 and CDR2 (germline): SGHVS, FNYEAQ. This CDR3 is built from 15 residues. V lost 1 base and J lost 2; bases outside the gene matches: 3. The CDR3 bases are TGTGCCAGCAGCTTAGGGCCTAGCGGGCAAGAGACCCAGTACTTC. As protein: CASSLGPSGQETQYF.

This clone showed up just a few times. The chain is built from TRBV6-6 and TRBJ1-1; 10 bases match TRBD1. The junction had 4 bases not matched to a gene; V was cut back by 6 bases and J by 6 bases. Germline values: CDR1 MNHNY, CDR2 SVGAGI (reference sequence). This CDR3 is built from 13 residues. The chain's CDR3 is CASSRGQGAEAFF. The CDR3 nucleotides are TGTGCCAGCAGCAGAGGACAGGGGGCTGAAGCTTTCTTT.

This clone came up once. The chain combines TRBV7-3 with TRBJ1-1; D is unresolved. Per the germline V gene, CDR1 is SGHTA and CDR2 is FQGTGA. Trimming stripped 2 bases from V and 3 bases from J, with 7 bases between. The CDR3 has 13 residues. The CDR3: CASSLVPDTEAFF. Written as DNA, the CDR3 is TGTGCCAGCAGCTTAGTACCGGACACTGAAGCTTTCTTT.

This chain joins TRBV19 and TRBJ2-7; D is possibly TRBD1 (6 bases). The CDR3 spans 16 residues. V was shortened by 3 bases and J by 4 bases, with 19 bases between the two germline ends. Germline CDR1 LNHDA, CDR2 SQIVND (reference sequence). CDR3 in DNA: TGTGCCAGTAGTATGCCCGACGGGACACGGTTTTACGAGCAGTACTTC. Translated, it gives CASSMPDGTRFYEQYF.